Listed here are 2 T cell receptor beta chains from one sample, sequenced in a study of cytotoxic CD8 clonotypes in ibrutinib-treated CLL. Repertoires were generated with immunoSEQ multiplex PCR, while TCRdb's copy carries only in-frame clones and drops some. The sample has roughly 23,000 clones; less than 80% are singletons. The sequences come from PBMCs, collected before ibrutinib treatment. The receptors here all came from a human donor with chronic lymphocytic leukemia.

The rearrangement uses TRBV7-9 and TRBJ2-3; 8 positions agree with TRBD1. The CDR3 is 16 amino acids. Trimming cost V 4 bases and J 6 bases; bases outside gene matches: 12. Germline V gene data show CDR1 as SEHNR and CDR2 as FQNEAQ (reference sequence). Here the CDR3 DNA reads TGTGCCAGCAGCTCGCTCGGGACAGGAAAAAGGGATACGCAGTATTTT. Encoded protein: CASSSLGTGKRDTQYF.

The CDR3: CAISVDRGQPEEQYF. In DNA, the CDR3 is TGTGCCATCAGTGTTGACAGGGGCCAACCAGAGGAGCAGTACTTC. This sequence joins TRBV10-3 and TRBJ2-7; 8 bases agree with TRBD1. Germline CDR1 and CDR2: ENHRY and SYGVKD. The V segment lost 4 bases and the J segment 7 bases; nucleotides outside the gene matches: 12. This CDR3 region has 15 residues.